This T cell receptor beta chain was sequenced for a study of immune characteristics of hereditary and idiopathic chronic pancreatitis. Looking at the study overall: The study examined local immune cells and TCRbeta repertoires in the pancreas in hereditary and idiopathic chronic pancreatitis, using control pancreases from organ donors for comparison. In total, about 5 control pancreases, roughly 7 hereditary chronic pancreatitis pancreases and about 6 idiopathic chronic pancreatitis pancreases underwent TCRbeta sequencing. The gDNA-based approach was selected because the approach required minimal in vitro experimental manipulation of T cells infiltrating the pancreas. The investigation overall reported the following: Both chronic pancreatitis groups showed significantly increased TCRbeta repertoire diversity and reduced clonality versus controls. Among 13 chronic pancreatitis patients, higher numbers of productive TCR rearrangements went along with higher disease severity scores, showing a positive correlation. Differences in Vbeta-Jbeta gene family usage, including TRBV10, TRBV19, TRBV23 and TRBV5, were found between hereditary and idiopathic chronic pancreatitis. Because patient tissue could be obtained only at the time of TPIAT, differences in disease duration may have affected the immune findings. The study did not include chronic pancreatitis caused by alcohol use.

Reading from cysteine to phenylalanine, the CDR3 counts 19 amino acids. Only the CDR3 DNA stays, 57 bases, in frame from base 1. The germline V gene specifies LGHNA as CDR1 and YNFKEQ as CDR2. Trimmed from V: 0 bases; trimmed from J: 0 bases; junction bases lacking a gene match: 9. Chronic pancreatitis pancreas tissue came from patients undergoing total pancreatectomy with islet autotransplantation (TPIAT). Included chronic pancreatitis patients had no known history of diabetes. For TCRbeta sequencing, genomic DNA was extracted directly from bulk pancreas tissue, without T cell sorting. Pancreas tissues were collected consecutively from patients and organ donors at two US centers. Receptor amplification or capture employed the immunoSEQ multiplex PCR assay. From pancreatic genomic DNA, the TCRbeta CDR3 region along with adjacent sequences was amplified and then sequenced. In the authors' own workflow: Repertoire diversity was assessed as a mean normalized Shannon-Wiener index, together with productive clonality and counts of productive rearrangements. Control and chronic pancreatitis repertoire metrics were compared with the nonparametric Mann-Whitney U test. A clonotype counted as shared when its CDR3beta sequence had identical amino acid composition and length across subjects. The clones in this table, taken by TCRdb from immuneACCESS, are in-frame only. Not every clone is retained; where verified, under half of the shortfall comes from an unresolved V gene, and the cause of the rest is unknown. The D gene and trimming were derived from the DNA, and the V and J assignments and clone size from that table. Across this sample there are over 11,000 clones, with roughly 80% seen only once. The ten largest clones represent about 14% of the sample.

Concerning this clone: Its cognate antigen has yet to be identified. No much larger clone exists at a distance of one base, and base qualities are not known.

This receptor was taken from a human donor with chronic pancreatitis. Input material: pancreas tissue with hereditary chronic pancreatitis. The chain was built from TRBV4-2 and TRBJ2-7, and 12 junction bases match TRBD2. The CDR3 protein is CASSQDPGLAGLISYEQYF. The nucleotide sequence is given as TGTGCCAGCAGCCAAGATCCGGGACTAGCGGGTCTAATCTCCTACGAGCAGTACTTC.